The entry that follows covers one T cell receptor beta chain sequence. Its antigen remains unknown. 5'RACE template switching with UMIs produced the TCR beta cDNA. TCRdb derives one entry per CDR3 protein from the 5' RACE reads, leaving out DNA. The table lists 500,000 to 700,000 distinct CDR3 sequences. The sample belongs to a study of T cells expressing NK-cell markers. Findings and caveats of the study: Several donors showed dominant NKG2C+ clonotypes comprising about 1.0-7.5% of their CD8+ T cells.

The CDR3 runs to 14 residues. This sequence originates from a man between 18 and 29 years old in good health. This chain links TRBV12-3 or TRBV12-4 with TRBJ2-5; TCRdb's assignment of TRBD2 cannot be checked, as there is no DNA. The sample taken for sequencing was blood T cells: a sorted CD56 or NKG2C T cell subset, CD4+ or CD8+ T cells, or bulk PBMC T cells (not recorded which). The chain's CDR3 is CASSFQGGRETQYF.